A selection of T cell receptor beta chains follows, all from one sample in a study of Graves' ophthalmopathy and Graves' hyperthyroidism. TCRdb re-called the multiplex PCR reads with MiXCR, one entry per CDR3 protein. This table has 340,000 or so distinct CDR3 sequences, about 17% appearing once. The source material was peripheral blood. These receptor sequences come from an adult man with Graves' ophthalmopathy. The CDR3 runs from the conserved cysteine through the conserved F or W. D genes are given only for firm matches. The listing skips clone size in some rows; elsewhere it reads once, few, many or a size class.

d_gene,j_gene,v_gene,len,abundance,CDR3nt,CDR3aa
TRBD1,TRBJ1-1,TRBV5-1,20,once,TGCGCCAGCAGCTTGGCGTGGATGGACAGGACGGGGATGATGAACACTGAAGCTTTCTTT,CASSLAWMDRTGMMNTEAFF
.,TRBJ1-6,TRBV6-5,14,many,TGTGCCAGCAGTTACGGGACCCGTGTTTTTCCCCTCCACTTT,CASSYGTRVFPLHF
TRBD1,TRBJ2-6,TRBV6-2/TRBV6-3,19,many,TGTGCCAGCAGTTATTCAACAGGGGCAAGAAGCTCTGGGGCCAACGTCCTGACTTTC,CASSYSTGARSSGANVLTF
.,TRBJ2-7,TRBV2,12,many,TGTGCCAGCAGGGGTAATCCCTACGAGCAGTACTTC,CASRGNPYEQYF
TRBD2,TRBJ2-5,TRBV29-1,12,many,TGCAGCGTAGGACTAGCCCAAGAGACCCAGTACTTC,CSVGLAQETQYF
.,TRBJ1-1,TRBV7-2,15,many,TGTGCCAGCAGCCCAGGTGGGTGGGGGAATGCTGAAGCTTTCTTT,CASSPGGWGNAEAFF
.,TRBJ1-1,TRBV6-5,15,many,TGTGCCAGCAGTTTAAGCCCAAACGGGGGGAGAGGAGCTTTCTTT,CASSLSPNGGRGAFF
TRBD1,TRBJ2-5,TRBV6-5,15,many,TGTGCCAGCAGTTACCCCGGACAGGGTCAGGGGGCCCAGTACTTC,CASSYPGQGQGAQYF
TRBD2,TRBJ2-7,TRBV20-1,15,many,TGCAGTGCACAAACCGGGACTAGCGGACGGTACGAGCAGTACTTC,CSAQTGTSGRYEQYF
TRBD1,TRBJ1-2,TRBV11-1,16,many,TGTGCCAGCAGCTTACCCGGGACAGGCCCAATCGGTGGCTACACCTTC,CASSLPGTGPIGGYTF
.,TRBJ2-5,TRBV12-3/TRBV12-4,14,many,TGTGCCAGCAGTTTTTTTGACAGGCCTGAGACCCAGTACTTC,CASSFFDRPETQYF
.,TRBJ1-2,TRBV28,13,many,TGTGCCAGCAGTTTAGCAGGTAGCTATGGCTACACCTTC,CASSLAGSYGYTF
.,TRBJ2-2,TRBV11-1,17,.,TGTGCCAGCAGCTTCCTGAGACTAGTTCAAAACACCGGGGAGCTGTTTTTT,CASSFLRLVQNTGELFF
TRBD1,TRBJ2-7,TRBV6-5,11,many,TGTGCCAGCAACAGGGGCTACGAGCAGTACTTC,CASNRGYEQYF
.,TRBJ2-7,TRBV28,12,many,TGTGCCAGCAGAACAAGGAGCGAGGAGCAGTACTTC,CASRTRSEEQYF
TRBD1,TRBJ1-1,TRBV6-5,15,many,TGTGCCAGCAGTTACTTGGGACAGGGGAACACTGAAGCTTTCTTT,CASSYLGQGNTEAFF
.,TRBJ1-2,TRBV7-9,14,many,TGTGCCAGCAGCAAAACGGGGGGCGCGCGGGGCTACACCTTC,CASSKTGGARGYTF
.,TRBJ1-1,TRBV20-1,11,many,TGCAGTGCTCTTGAGGTCACTGAAGCTTTCTTT,CSALEVTEAFF
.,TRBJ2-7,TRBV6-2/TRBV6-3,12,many,TGTGCCAGCAGTACAACCAGCTACGAGCAGTACTTC,CASSTTSYEQYF
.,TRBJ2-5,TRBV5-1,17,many,TGCGCCAGCAGCTTGGGGTCTAGACAGTCCCACCAAGAGACCCAGTACTTC,CASSLGSRQSHQETQYF
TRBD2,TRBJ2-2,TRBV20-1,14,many,TGCAGTGCCCTAAGCGGGGGAAACACCGGGGAGCTGTTTTTT,CSALSGGNTGELFF
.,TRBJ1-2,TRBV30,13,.,TGTGCCTGGAGTGTAAGCCTCGAATCTGGCTACACCTTC,CAWSVSLESGYTF